These 16 T cell receptor beta chains came from one sample sequenced in a study of post-analysis software for immune sequencing data. General observations from the study: Five or six TRBV segments, TRBV5-6, TRBV5-1 and TRBV20-1 among them, were found more frequent in patients than controls.

These receptors are not linked to any known antigen. Researchers reported that TCR beta cDNA libraries carried unique molecular identifiers. TCRdb used MiXCR to reprocess the PCR reads, holding one entry per CDR3 protein. The data show about 200,000 distinct CDR3 sequences, around 29% seen once. The specimen was blood. The receptors shown here come from a girl aged 2-17 years with multiple sclerosis.

This clonotype was observed many times. This sequence joins TRBV7-9 and TRBJ2-7; 9 bases map to TRBD1. V lost 2 bases, J lost 7 bases, and 3 bases stayed unmatched. The germline V gene has CDR1 SEHNR and CDR2 FQNEAQ (reference sequence). The CDR3 consists of 13 residues. The CDR3 nucleotides read TGTGCCAGCAGCTTACGGGACAGGGAGGAGCAGTACTTC. Translation gives CASSLRDREEQYF.

This clonotype was seen at least ten times. The chain has TRBV5-1 and TRBJ2-1; 9 nucleotides line up with TRBD1. The CDR3 sequence is 16 residues long. Germline-derived CDR1 and CDR2 are SGHRS and YFSETQ. V dropped 0 bases and J dropped 5; count of bases not matched to a gene: 6. The CDR3 spells CASSLGGTGRNNEQFF. In DNA form, the CDR3 reads TGCGCCAGCAGCTTGGGCGGGACAGGGAGGAACAATGAGCAGTTCTTC.

The chain has TRBV7-8 and TRBJ2-4; 11 bases agree with TRBD2. CDR3 length equals 18 residues. Germline V gene sequence: CDR1 SGHVS, CDR2 FQNEAQ. V dropped 3 bases and J dropped 3; count of bases not matched to a gene: 10. CDR3 sequence (DNA): TGTGCCAGCAGCTTCCTTCCCCTAGCGGGAGGTGACAAAAACATTCAGTACTTC. Residues: CASSFLPLAGGDKNIQYF.

The J gene is TRBJ1-2, the V gene TRBV2, with 9 positions matching TRBD1. The V gene's germline CDR1 is SNHLY and CDR2 FYNNEI. The V and J ends lost 8 bases and 3 bases, in that order; junction bases with no gene match: 10. The CDR3 runs 15 residues. CDR3 in DNA: TGTGCCAGCCCAACTAGCGGGACAGGGCACTATGGCTACACCTTC. The encoded protein is CASPTSGTGHYGYTF.

This clonotype has a count of ten or more. The chain recombines TRBV27 with TRBJ1-2; 10 bases match TRBD1. In germline, CDR1 is MNHEY, CDR2 SMNVEV (reference sequence). The ends lost 8 bases at V and 2 bases at J; junction bases unmatched: 8. There are 15 residues in the CDR3. The CDR3 DNA follows: TGTGCCAGCGGAGATCCGGGACAGGGGAACTATGGCTACACCTTC. Protein: CASGDPGQGNYGYTF.

This clonotype was observed a handful of times. This chain links TRBV12-3 or TRBV12-4 with TRBJ1-6; tentative D call: TRBD1 (5 bases). The V end was cut by 6 bases, the J end by 3 bases, with 15 bases between. The CDR3 runs to 16 residues. The CDR3 DNA reads TGTGCCAGCAGCGAGTCTCGGGGCCGCTATAATTCACCCCTCCACTTT. Its protein product is CASSESRGRYNSPLHF.

A note on this clonotype: With a much larger clone just one base away, this may be a read error. The V and J genes are TRBV7-9 and TRBJ2-1, with a tentative D call TRBD2 (5 bases). The ends were cut back, 5 bases at V and 6 bases at J, with 20 bases in the middle. In germline, CDR1 is SEHNR, CDR2 FQNEAQ (reference sequence). CDR3 size: 16 residues. The CDR3: CASSPRAVGVSNEQFF. The CDR3 nucleotides read TGTGCCAGCAGCCCTAGAGCGGTGGGAGTGAGCAATGAGCAGTTCTTC.

CDR3 loop: CASSQGDRNYGYTF. The CDR3 nucleotides are TGTGCCAGCAGCCAAGGCGACAGGAACTATGGCTACACCTTC. The chain combines TRBV5-4 with TRBJ1-2, with D possibly TRBD1 on 6 matching bases. The length of the CDR3 is 14 residues. V lost 4 bases and J lost 2, with 12 bases in between. Germline CDR1 SGHNT, CDR2 YYREEE (reference sequence). The full variable domain, with the rest looked up from reference TRBV5-4 and TRBJ1-2, is ETGVTQSPTHLIKTRGQQVTLRCSSQSGHNTVSWYQQALGQGPQFIFQYYREEENGRGNFPPRFSGLQFPNYSSELNVNALELDDSALYLCASSQGDRNYGYTFGSGTRLTVV.

Details on this clonotype: A much larger clone differs from this one at a single base, so this may be a read error. In DNA, the CDR3 is TGTGCCAGCAGCCGCTCGGGGGCTCTGGGGTACAATGAGCAGTACTTC. Residues: CASSRSGALGYNEQYF. The V and J genes are TRBV28 and TRBJ2-7, with D perhaps assigned TRBD1 or TRBD2 (6 bases each). This CDR3 spans 16 amino acids. Trimming removed 6 bases from V and 7 bases from J, with 25 bases in between. CDR1 and CDR2 (germline): MDHEN, SYDVKM.

This clonotype has at least ten counts. The chain couples TRBV7-3 to TRBJ2-5; 11 bases align to TRBD2. The J segment lost 2 bases and the V segment lost 4 bases, leaving 6 bases of the junction unmatched. The CDR3 is made up of 16 amino acids. From germline, CDR1 is SGHTA and CDR2 FQGTGA. The CDR3 DNA reads as TGTGCCAGCAGCTGGGGCGGGACTAGCGGACAAGAGACCCAGTACTTC. As protein: CASSWGGTSGQETQYF.

This clonotype was seen ten or more times. This chain links TRBV10-3 with TRBJ2-5; the match to TRBD2 covers 10 bases. Germline V gene sequence: CDR1 ENHRY, CDR2 SYGVKD. CDR3 length: 14 amino acids. J lost 5 bases, V lost 4 bases, and 4 bases had no gene match. The CDR3 region has the DNA TGTGCCATCAGTGCTAGCGGGGGTGGCGAGACCCAGTACTTC. It yields the protein CAISASGGGETQYF.

In this sample, this clonotype turned up many times. The chain joins TRBV7-9 to TRBJ2-1; 7 bases align to TRBD2. The length of the CDR3 is 16 residues. Trimming removed 5 bases from V and 5 bases from J; junction bases left unmatched: 12. Germline V gene lookup returns CDR1 SEHNR and CDR2 FQNEAQ (reference sequence). The DNA of the CDR3 is TGTGCCAGCAGCCCGTGGGGAGGGCCCAGGGACAATGAGCAGTTCTTC. Protein sequence: CASSPWGGPRDNEQFF.

This clonotype occurred many times. The chain employs TRBV3-1 and TRBJ2-7; D is possibly TRBD2 (6 bases). The CDR3 totals 14 residues. The germline CDR1 and CDR2 sequences are LGHDT and YNNKEL (reference sequence). V lost 6 bases and J lost 3, with 15 bases in between. In nucleotides, the CDR3 is TGTGCCAGCAGTCCACGGACTACCAGCTACGAGCAGTACTTC. This encodes CASSPRTTSYEQYF.

This clonotype appeared many times. This chain's CDR3 is CASSPRDLIYNEQFF. The CDR3, as DNA: TGTGCCAGCAGCCCCCGGGACCTAATCTACAATGAGCAGTTCTTC. The rearrangement uses TRBV7-9 and TRBJ2-1; D may match TRBD1 or TRBD2 (5 bases each). CDR3 length equals 15 residues. Germline CDR1 reads SEHNR; CDR2 reads FQNEAQ (reference sequence). Trimming removed 5 bases at V and 3 bases at J, with 14 bases between. The full variable domain, rest sourced from reference TRBV7-9 and TRBJ2-1, is DTGVSQNPRHKITKRGQNVTFRCDPISEHNRLYWYRQTLGQGPEFLTYFQNEAQLEKSRLLSDRFSAERPKGSFSTLEIQRTEQGDSAMYLCASSPRDLIYNEQFFGPGTRLTVL.

The rearrangement links TRBV20-1 to TRBJ1-5; 7 nucleotides match TRBD1. With 0 bases clipped from V and 2 bases from J, the junction kept 13 bases outside the gene matches. This CDR3 spans 18 amino acids. Germline values: CDR1 DFQATT, CDR2 SNEGSKA (reference sequence). The CDR3 loop reads CSARDYGPGGWRNQPQHF. The CDR3 DNA reads TGCAGTGCTAGAGATTACGGGCCAGGGGGTTGGCGCAATCAGCCCCAGCATTTT.

This clonotype was counted ten times or more. This rearrangement joins TRBV29-1 to TRBJ2-5, with D possibly being TRBD1 or TRBD2 (5 bases each). Germline V gene data show CDR1 as SQVTM and CDR2 as ANQGSEA. This CDR3 is 14 amino acids long. Trimming cost V 0 bases and J 4 bases, with 12 bases left between them. For the CDR3, the DNA is TGCAGCGTTGAAGATCTCGGGGCCGCAGAGACCCAGTACTTC. It specifies CSVEDLGAAETQYF.